This T cell receptor beta chain came from a study of blood T cells in healthy people across ages. A second PCR, run for roughly 6 to 11 cycles, used a sample-barcoded 5' primer plus a J-beta primer mix. From the 5' RACE reads, TCRdb called clonotypes with MiXCR, one entry per CDR3 protein. In the table there are about 1.6 million distinct CDR3 sequences, about 35% of which are singletons. V lost 4 bases to trimming and J lost 8 bases; unmatched junction nucleotides: 7. This CDR3 contains 14 residues. CDR1 ENHRY and CDR2 SYGVKD come from the germline V gene. In this sample, this clonotype turned up a few times.

Sequences were obtained from blood. The clonotype was recovered from a woman younger than 45 in good health. The V call is TRBV10-3, the J call TRBJ1-2; 10 bases line up with TRBD1. The CDR3 nucleotides are TGTGCCATCAGTGGTGGGACAGGGGCCAGAGGCTACACCTTC. Its translation is CAISGGTGARGYTF.